Sequencing of this T cell receptor beta chain was carried out in a study of blood T cell repertoires in COVID-19. Across the whole study: The analysed material was cDNA or gDNA that came from T cells, B-cell-depleted T cells, or PBMCs.

After removal of 6 bases from V and 1 base from J, the junction contained 4 bases not matched to a gene. Germline lookup yields CDR1 MNHNY and CDR2 SVGAGI (reference sequence). The CDR3 length is 14 residues. In the study's own analysis: The assay estimated nucleated cells by amplifying reference gene primers. TCRdb keeps only in-frame clones here, not all; method: immunoSEQ multiplex PCR. D and trimming come from the DNA, and the V and J calls and clone size come from that table. The sample holds about 230,000 clones, 84% seen once. The chain uses TRBV6-6 and TRBJ2-7; 9 nucleotides line up with TRBD2. Material: peripheral blood. The receptor was isolated from a man between 40 and 49 years old who had recovered from COVID-19. CDR3 region: CASRSGRNSYEQYF. The CDR3 DNA is TGTGCCAGCAGAAGCGGGAGGAATTCCTACGAGCAGTACTTC.